One sample yielded the 10 T cell receptor beta chains listed below, sequenced in a study of technical replicates of blood from a handful of donors. This table comes from immunoSEQ multiplex PCR, and its TCRdb copy is limited to in-frame clones, with some not included. This sample has some 70,000 clones; around 87% occur once, and the top ten carry just over 4.5%. Sequencing was done on a sample of PBMCs. Receptors were obtained from a human donor in good health. Some clones in this sample may be carry-over from other donors' samples.

J is TRBJ2-7 and V is TRBV27, with 8 bases identical to TRBD1. CDR1 and CDR2 (germline): MNHEY, SMNVEV (reference sequence). The CDR3 is 13 amino acids. Trimming removed 8 bases from V and 5 bases from J; junction bases left unmatched: 8. The CDR3 loop is CASLNPRGHEQYF. The DNA for the CDR3 is TGTGCCAGCCTTAACCCCAGGGGGCACGAGCAGTACTTC.

This chain uses TRBV7-9 with TRBJ1-2; no clear D. V gave up 0 bases and J gave up 1 base, with 3 bases separating them. Germline CDR1 is SEHNR and CDR2 is FQNEAQ (reference sequence). The CDR3 contains 13 residues. As DNA, the CDR3 is TGTGCCAGCAGCTTAGCACTTAACTATGGCTACACCTTC. This codes for CASSLALNYGYTF.

This chain uses TRBV7-2 with TRBJ1-2; 9 bases line up with TRBD1. The germline gives CDR1 SGHTA, CDR2 FQGNSA. This CDR3 comprises 15 residues. V gave up 4 bases and J gave up 5 bases; unmatched junction bases: 8. Written as DNA, the CDR3 is TGTGCCAGCAGCTCTTATGTACAGGGGGCGTATGGCTACACCTTC. Protein: CASSSYVQGAYGYTF.

This chain links TRBV7-6 with TRBJ1-6; tentative D call: TRBD1 (6 bases). Trimming cost V 1 base and J 0 bases, with 10 bases left between them. Germline CDR1 is SGHVS and CDR2 is FNYEAQ. This CDR3 comprises 17 residues. CDR3 nucleotide sequence: TGTGCCAGCAGCTTAGGAACAGGGAACTCCTATAATTCACCCCTCCACTTT. It specifies CASSLGTGNSYNSPLHF.

The chain is built from TRBV7-6 and TRBJ1-4; D not resolved. The CDR3 consists of 13 residues. Germline loops: CDR1 SGHVS, CDR2 FNYEAQ. V lost 2 bases and J 8 bases, leaving 9 bases between the germline ends. The CDR3, as DNA: TGTGCCAGCAGCTTAATGTCTGGCGAAAAACTGTTTTTT. Protein product: CASSLMSGEKLFF. The whole variable domain, remainder taken from reference TRBV7-6 and TRBJ1-4, is GAGVSQSPRYKVTKRGQDVALRCDPISGHVSLYWYRQALGQGPEFLTYFNYEAQQDKSGLPNDRFSAERPEGSISTLTIQRTEQRDSAMYRCASSLMSGEKLFFGSGTQLSVL.

The rearrangement uses TRBV11-2 and TRBJ1-2; tentatively, D is TRBD1 (5 bases). The germline V and J ends were trimmed by 4 bases and 4 bases, with 13 bases remaining between them. The CDR3 runs 14 residues. Germline V CDR1 and CDR2: SGHAT, FQNNGV. The CDR3 coding sequence is TGTGCCAGCAGCTCTATCAGGGTGGCCTATGGCTACACCTTC. Amino acids: CASSSIRVAYGYTF.

The chain joins TRBV5-1 to TRBJ1-2, with D possibly TRBD1 on 6 matching bases. V was trimmed by 0 bases and J by 0 bases, leaving 9 bases between them. CDR1 and CDR2 (germline): SGHRS, YFSETQ. The CDR3 sequence is 15 residues long. The CDR3 loop is CASSLGGQANYGYTF. In nucleotides, the CDR3 is TGCGCCAGCAGCTTGGGGGGGCAAGCTAACTATGGCTACACCTTC.

V gene TRBV19 combines with J gene TRBJ1-5; D is perhaps TRBD1 (6 bases). The CDR3 covers 15 residues. CDR1 LNHDA and CDR2 SQIVND come from the germline V gene (reference sequence). Trimming shortened V by 3 bases and J by 3 bases, and 12 bases separated the two germline ends. The CDR3 nucleotides are TGTGCCAGTAGTATTGGGGGGGGCCCCAATCAGCCCCAGCATTTT. Translating it yields CASSIGGGPNQPQHF.

This chain joins TRBV7-2 and TRBJ2-3, with 11 bases aligning to TRBD2. Germline V lookup: CDR1 SGHTA, CDR2 FQGNSA. Trimming took 8 bases from V and 2 from J; bases not matched to a gene: 6. The CDR3 consists of 15 residues. This CDR3 reads CASSRTSGFTDTQYF. As DNA, the CDR3 is TGTGCCAGCTCCCGGACTAGCGGGTTCACAGATACGCAGTATTTT.

The chain is built from TRBV7-9 and TRBJ1-1; D call uncertain. Germline V gene data show CDR1 as SEHNR and CDR2 as FQNEAQ (reference sequence). The V end lost 4 bases, the J end lost 4 bases, and 16 bases lay between the germline ends. The CDR3 is 15 amino acids. The CDR3 region is CASSSVTRPGTEAFF. CDR3 nucleotides: TGTGCCAGCAGCTCGGTAACCCGGCCGGGCACTGAAGCTTTCTTT. Supplemented by reference TRBV7-9 and TRBJ1-1, the full variable domain reads DTGVSQNPRHKITKRGQNVTFRCDPISEHNRLYWYRQTLGQGPEFLTYFQNEAQLEKSRLLSDRFSAERPKGSFSTLEIQRTEQGDSAMYLCASSSVTRPGTEAFFGQGTRLTVV.